The 6 T cell receptor beta chains below come from one sample, sequenced in a study of shared clonotypes between healthy human individuals. Profiled with immunoSEQ multiplex PCR; TCRdb holds only in-frame clones, not every one. The table lists under 2,500,000 clones, approximately 94% of them singletons. The sequencing sample was made of naive CD4+ T cells sorted from blood. Subset reported: CD45RA+ positively selected. The receptor source for this set is a man between 18 and 29 years old in good health.

The V call is TRBV11-2, the J call TRBJ1-2; 9 nucleotides align to TRBD1. V shed 5 bases and J 0 bases; nucleotides not matched to a gene: 4. Per germline, CDR1 SGHAT and CDR2 FQNNGV. The CDR3 is 15 amino acids. CDR3 in amino acids: CASSQGTGTNYGYTF. CDR3 sequence (DNA): TGTGCCAGCAGCCAAGGGACAGGGACTAACTATGGCTACACCTTC.

V gene TRBV7-3 combines with J gene TRBJ1-6, with D uncertain. The V end lost 3 bases, the J end lost 4 bases, and 7 bases lay between the germline ends. This CDR3 comprises 14 residues. Per germline, CDR1 SGHTA and CDR2 FQGTGA. The CDR3 loop is CASSLRQYNSPLHF. The CDR3 DNA reads as TGTGCCAGCAGCTTGCGGCAGTATAATTCACCCCTCCACTTT.

The chain recombines TRBV6-5 with TRBJ1-5; TRBD1 matches at 8 bases. The germline V gene has CDR1 MNHEY and CDR2 SVGAGI. The CDR3 runs to 14 residues. Losses at the gene ends were 6 bases for V and 6 bases for J; bases not matched to a gene: 7. The CDR3 sequence is CASRAGGAGQPQHF. The CDR3 DNA is TGTGCCAGCAGGGCAGGGGGCGCGGGTCAGCCCCAGCATTTT.

The J gene is TRBJ1-5, the V gene TRBV28, with a weak D call TRBD1 (5 bases). This CDR3 region has 15 residues. The V and J ends lost 7 bases and 9 bases respectively, with 22 bases between them. The germline V gene encodes CDR1 MDHEN and CDR2 SYDVKM. The DNA of the CDR3 is TGTGCCAGCACCCCCCAAAAGGGACCCTCAAGGCCCCAGCATTTT. It translates to CASTPQKGPSRPQHF.

The chain recombines TRBV5-4 with TRBJ1-2; D perhaps matches TRBD1 (6 bases). Germline-derived CDR1 and CDR2 are SGHNT and YYREEE (reference sequence). V lost 5 bases to trimming and J lost 5 bases, with 16 bases between them. CDR3 length: 14 amino acids. CDR3 sequence (DNA): TGTGCCAGCAGTCTCAATGGGGGCCTTTATGGCTACACCTTC. The encoded protein is CASSLNGGLYGYTF.

The gene calls are TRBV9 and TRBJ1-4; D perhaps matches TRBD1 (6 bases). Germline V gene lookup returns CDR1 SGDLS and CDR2 YYNGEE. V lost 3 bases to trimming and J lost 8 bases, with 17 bases between them. This CDR3 region has 15 residues. CDR3 amino acids: CASSAITGRGEKLFF. As DNA, the CDR3 is TGTGCCAGCAGCGCGATCACAGGGAGAGGCGAAAAACTGTTTTTT.